This T cell receptor (beta chain) was documented in a study of Ad26.COV2.S vaccination and SARS-CoV-2 variants (dated by TCRdb to the early 2020s). Some background on the complete study: Donors in the vaccine arm were drawn from COV1001, a phase I-IIa trial of Ad26.COV2.S in healthy adults that was multicentre, randomized, double-blind and placebo-controlled. Dosing of Ad26.COV2.S was intramuscular, at either 5x10^10 or 1x10^11 viral particles, delivered as one shot or as two shots spaced 56 days apart. The specificity and breadth of SARS-CoV-2-reactive T cell receptors after Ad26.COV2.S vaccination were assessed by TCRbeta repertoire sequencing. A total of around 32 samples were included in the TCR-sequenced set, comprising some 20 Ad26.COV2.S vaccine recipients, 5 placebo recipients and 8 SARS-CoV-2 convalescent individuals. Trial participants were randomized into five groups of five: low-dose or high-dose Ad26.COV2.S given once or twice, or placebo on both occasions. Investigators remained blinded to trial group allocation during experiments and outcome assessment. Beyond this particular receptor, the publication reports: Higher spike-specific TCR breadth was observed in Ad26.COV2.S recipients than in placebo recipients (P = 0.0014). The study lacked the statistical power to compare responses across vaccine doses or regimens. After vaccination, substantial breadth of spike-specific CD8+ and CD4+ T cell responses was reported. Vaccine and placebo recipients had similar non-spike TCR breadth, a finding consistent with the vaccine containing only spike. The authors noted that total T cell responses may have been underestimated by the TCR breadth and depth analyses.

The immunoSEQ Assay was used to sequence TCRbeta CDR3 regions. After extraction, genomic DNA underwent amplification by bias-controlled multiplex PCR, followed by high-throughput sequencing. In the source study's methods: To quantify the absolute abundance of each unique TCRbeta CDR3 region, sequences were collapsed and filtered. Usable DNA was measured by amplifying reference genes present in all nucleated cells, and TCRbeta template counts were normalized to that usable DNA to estimate T cell fraction. Repertoire TCRs were annotated as SARS-CoV-2-specific by exact matching of V gene, CDR3 amino acid sequence and J gene to a known reactive TCR set. MIRA supplied the reference SARS-CoV-2 TCR set, which was filtered for enrichment in COVID-19-positive ImmuneCODE repertoires so that public or cross-reactive TCRs were removed. Using the MIRA antigens, annotated TCRs were further analysed by specific ORF or by position within an ORF. Depth was the summed frequency of annotated unique rearrangements, while breadth was defined as annotated unique rearrangements over total unique productive rearrangements. Group comparisons of TCR breadth used two-sided Wilcoxon rank-sum tests. As stored in TCRdb, this immuneACCESS dataset retains in-frame rearrangements with V and J assigned. A fraction of the clones does not appear; measured against another copy, unresolved V genes explain less than half of the discrepancy, and the remainder lacks a known reason. For V, J and clone size, that table is used; D and trimming come from the DNA. The sample yields hundreds of thousands of clones; more than 70% were counted once. The ten largest clones represent nearly 1.5% of the sample.

This sample's treatment or condition label indicates: around 19 received Ad26.COV2.S at low or high dose, single or two shots; 5 received placebo; per-sample allocation not given. Repertoires of vaccine and placebo recipients were sequenced from samples collected on day 63 after the first injection. In Cohort 1b, 25 or so adults aged 18-55 years were enrolled at a single site in Boston, USA, between 29 July and 7 August 2020. As a vaccine, Ad26.COV2.S was a replication-incompetent adenovirus type 26 vector that expressed a prefusion-stabilized SARS-CoV-2 spike protein derived from the original Wuhan strain. The junction shows trimming of 4 bases on V and 2 bases on J, and the gene matches do not reach 5 bases of it. Reading the germline V gene gives CDR1 SGHDT and CDR2 YYEEEE. From the cysteine through the phenylalanine, the CDR3 covers 14 amino acids. Solely the CDR3 DNA is kept, with 42 bases framed from the first base.

In the case of this clone: Its antigen has not been determined. Base qualities were left out, and no much larger clone turns up one base away.

This clonotype originated in a person aged 18-60 years who received the Ad26.COV2.S COVID-19 vaccine or a placebo. Sequenced here: peripheral blood, sampled in a trial of Ad26.COV2.S vaccine versus placebo. This chain joins TRBV5-6 to TRBJ2-7; TRBD1 agrees with 8 junctional bases. The DNA is as follows: TGTGCCAGCAGCGCCCGGGACAGGCCCTACGAGCAGTACTTC. The translation is CASSARDRPYEQYF.